This T cell receptor (beta chain) was observed in a study of shared clonotypes between healthy human individuals. Study-level information: A few men and a couple of women, aged 18 to 49, were donors.

The CDR3 covers 13 residues. V lost 0 bases and J 3 bases, leaving 6 bases between the germline ends. Germline-derived CDR1 and CDR2 are GTSNPN and SVGIG (reference sequence). A note on this clone: What it binds is unknown. This sample includes further DNA sequences coding for the same CDR3.

An even split of each subset's genomic DNA across several immunoSEQ plates was performed. Sequencing was performed with immunoSEQ multiplex PCR; in TCRdb, only in-frame clones are kept and a portion is missing. The sample includes roughly 2.2 million clones, 85% to 95% of them seen just once. The study's findings and limits: Naive subsets generally exceeded memory subsets in estimated richness.

The specimen sequenced was naive CD4+ T cells from PBMCs. Subset here: CD45RA+ positively selected. The chain is built from TRBV30 and TRBJ1-3; D is unclear. The sequence derives from a man aged 18 to 30 in good health. Some clones in this sample may be carry-over from other donors' samples. The CDR3 spells CAWSVTSGNTIYF. The CDR3 DNA sequence: TGTGCCTGGAGTGTGACTAGTGGAAACACCATATATTTT.